The 6 T cell receptor beta chains below come from one sample, sequenced in a study of Graves' ophthalmopathy and Graves' hyperthyroidism. Amplification of TCR beta CDR3 regions used RNA transcripts. First-round RT-PCR relied on HTBI primers, and a second-round multiplex PCR came next. From the multiplex PCR reads, TCRdb called clonotypes with MiXCR, one entry per CDR3 protein. The data show nearly 400,000 distinct CDR3 sequences, approximately 20% seen once. Sequenced: peripheral blood. These receptors all stem from a woman between 18 and 29 years old with Graves' ophthalmopathy.

This clonotype was counted many times. The chain uses TRBV7-2 and TRBJ2-7; 7 bases agree with TRBD2. Germline V gene lookup returns CDR1 SGHTA and CDR2 FQGNSA. The V gene end was trimmed by 1 base and the J gene end by 2 bases; junction bases not matched to a gene: 5. CDR3 length: 15 amino acids. DNA of the CDR3: TGTGCCAGCAGCTTAGGGGCCCTAGCGGCCTACGAGCAGTACTTC. Its protein product is CASSLGALAAYEQYF.

This clonotype was counted at least ten times. The gene calls are TRBV20-1 and TRBJ2-7; 11 bases agree with TRBD2. This CDR3 has 14 residues. V shed 1 base, J shed 3 bases, and the junction held 2 bases outside the gene matches. Germline V lookup: CDR1 DFQATT, CDR2 SNEGSKA (reference sequence). CDR3 loop: CSARASGGLYEQYF. Here the CDR3 DNA reads TGCAGTGCTAGAGCTAGCGGGGGGCTCTACGAGCAGTACTTC.

At least ten counts were recorded for this clonotype. The rearrangement uses TRBV6-1 and TRBJ2-7; 8 nucleotides line up with TRBD1. Per germline, CDR1 MNHNS and CDR2 SASEGT. The J segment lost 5 bases and the V segment lost 3 bases, leaving 9 bases of the junction unmatched. This CDR3 has 15 residues. The CDR3 DNA sequence: TGTGCCAGCAGTGACAGGGGGCCCTTCGGGGACGAGCAGTACTTC. This translates into CASSDRGPFGDEQYF.

There are many counts of this clonotype. The chain carries TRBV14 and TRBJ1-1, with a possible D match to TRBD1 (5 bases). There are 12 residues in the CDR3. Germline V lookup: CDR1 SGHDN, CDR2 FVKESK. V lost 1 base to trimming and J lost 8 bases, with 8 bases between them. The CDR3 DNA sequence: TGTGCCAGCAGCCAAGTAAAGGGGGAAGCTTTCTTT. Residues: CASSQVKGEAFF.

Many counts were recorded for this clonotype. The chain joins TRBV11-2 to TRBJ2-7; 7 positions agree with TRBD1. V gave up 1 base and J gave up 4 bases; unmatched junction bases: 7. CDR3 length equals 15 residues. Germline-derived CDR1 and CDR2 are SGHAT and FQNNGV. The CDR3 loop reads CASSLGDRELYEQYF. The CDR3, as DNA: TGTGCCAGCAGCTTAGGTGACAGGGAGTTATACGAGCAGTACTTC.

Ten or more counts support this clonotype. The V gene is TRBV12-3 or TRBV12-4, the J gene TRBJ1-2; D is perhaps TRBD1 (5 bases). Trimming stripped 5 bases from V and 5 bases from J, with 12 bases between. The CDR3 runs to 13 residues. This chain's CDR3 is CASSPGTVYGYTF. The CDR3 bases are TGTGCCAGCAGTCCCGGGACCGTTTATGGCTACACCTTC.